Each of the 7 T cell receptor beta chains below was sequenced from the same sample in a study of blood T cells in healthy people across ages. Then a second PCR, running about 7 to 11 cycles, was carried out with a sample-barcoded 5' primer and a J-beta primer mix. TCRdb analysed the 5' RACE reads with MiXCR anew, one entry per CDR3 protein. Altogether under 1,000,000 distinct CDR3 sequences are present, about 37% being singletons, with the ten largest covering approximately 12%. The sequencing input was blood. The receptors derive from a man aged 18 to 30 in good health.

CDR3 protein: CASSYSRSTDTQYF. The CDR3 DNA follows: TGTGCCAGCAGTTACTCGAGGAGCACAGATACGCAGTATTTT. This chain joins TRBV6-5 and TRBJ2-3; no clear D. Germline V gene lookup returns CDR1 MNHEY and CDR2 SVGAGI. The CDR3 consists of 14 residues. With 0 bases removed from V and 0 bases from J, the gap between germline ends came to 4 bases.

This clonotype has more than one count but fewer than ten. The J gene is TRBJ2-3, the V gene TRBV7-2, with a possible D match to TRBD1 (5 bases). The V end was cut by 2 bases, the J end by 2 bases, with 8 bases between. The V gene's germline CDR1 is SGHTA and CDR2 FQGNSA. CDR3 size: 14 residues. As DNA, the CDR3 is TGTGCCAGCAGCTTAAGGGGCCACACAGATACGCAGTATTTT. Translated: CASSLRGHTDTQYF.

The chain is built from TRBV7-2 and TRBJ2-5, with 8 positions matching TRBD2. Per germline, CDR1 SGHTA and CDR2 FQGNSA. Trimming took 1 base from V and 5 from J; bases not matched to a gene: 6. This CDR3 contains 15 residues. The CDR3: CASSLVSTGGETQYF. The CDR3 nucleotides read TGTGCCAGCAGCTTAGTATCTACGGGAGGGGAGACCCAGTACTTC.

This clonotype has a handful of counts. This chain joins TRBV20-1 and TRBJ2-1; no reliable D call. CDR1 and CDR2 (germline): DFQATT, SNEGSKA (reference sequence). The V gene lost 0 bases and the J gene lost 9 bases, with 12 bases spanning the gap. This CDR3 is 13 amino acids long. The chain's CDR3 is CSARDRPTREQFF. CDR3 in DNA: TGCAGTGCTAGAGATAGACCAACCCGTGAGCAGTTCTTC.

The CDR3 nucleotides are TGTGCCAGCAGCTCAACCAAAACAGGGGTACCTTTTGAGCAGTTCTTC. Its translation: CASSSTKTGVPFEQFF. The chain links TRBV28 to TRBJ2-1, with TRBD1 identical over 7 bases. V trimming: 6 bases; J trimming: 9 bases; junction bases outside the gene matches: 17. The length of the CDR3 is 16 residues. From germline, CDR1 is MDHEN and CDR2 SYDVKM.

The chain links TRBV4-1 to TRBJ1-5; D might be TRBD1 (5 bases). The CDR3 has 17 residues. Between the trimmed V and J ends, which lost 0 bases and 0 bases, there was a span of 12 bases. CDR1 is MGHRA and CDR2 is YSYEKL in the germline V gene. The CDR3 sequence: CASSQEVLGGSNQPQHF. Here the CDR3 DNA reads TGCGCCAGCAGCCAAGAGGTTCTTGGGGGTAGCAATCAGCCCCAGCATTTT.

Remarks on this clonotype: Since a much larger clone is just one base distant, this may be a read error. The chain couples TRBV12-3 or TRBV12-4 to TRBJ2-3; D might be TRBD2 (6 bases). This CDR3 contains 13 residues. CDR3 in amino acids: CASSLVGGDAQYF. In DNA, the CDR3 is TGTGCCAGCAGTTTAGTCGGGGGAGATGCGCAGTATTTT.